Sequencing of this T cell receptor beta chain was carried out in a study of T cells in Graves' hyperthyroidism and ophthalmopathy. Study-level findings and limits: Ophthalmopathy was separated from stable hyperthyroidism by a 13 V-J model.

Clinical symptoms, serum thyroxine and TRAb, thyroid ultrasound and orbital computed tomography were used for the diagnoses. The table lists this clonotype with many counts. Its cognate antigen is unknown. V lost 0 bases and J lost 0, with 12 bases in between. The CDR3 length is 16 residues. The germline CDR1 and CDR2 sequences are SGDLS and YYNGEE. The investigators amplified TCR beta CDR3 regions from RNA transcripts. RT-PCR in the first round (using the HTBI primer set) targeted the TCR CDR3. One entry per CDR3 protein, called by TCRdb with MiXCR from the multiplex PCR reads. The table shows approximately 530,000 distinct CDR3 sequences, with less than 20% occurring only once.

The specimen sequenced was blood. V is TRBV9 and J is TRBJ1-1; D possibly corresponds to TRBD1 (6 bases). The source is a man aged 35-49 years with Graves' ophthalmopathy. This CDR3 is CASSVVGGSMNTEAFF. CDR3 DNA: TGTGCCAGCAGCGTAGTGGGGGGCTCCATGAACACTGAAGCTTTCTTT.